This T cell receptor (beta chain) was recorded in a study of cytomegalovirus exposure and HLA in healthy donors. Study conclusions and caveats: Looking again later, the authors saw that most CMV-associated TCR beta chains seemed HLA-restricted. The study flagged approximately 180 TCR beta chains as cytomegalovirus-associated.

This CDR3 comprises 17 residues. V dropped 6 bases and J dropped 0 bases, with 18 bases sitting between them. These donors, healthy bone marrow donors, were studied. Use of 60 Vbeta and 13 Jbeta primers characterized the PCR. Libraries were prepared by immunoSEQ multiplex PCR; TCRdb keeps only in-frame clonotypes and omits some of them. This sample yields 170,000 or so clones, of which approximately 80% are seen a single time; around 1.9% belongs to the top ten. Notes on this clone: Its antigen is undetermined.

This sequence originates from a man between 18 and 29 years old in good health and CMV-seronegative. J is TRBJ2-1 and V is TRBV23-1; D may be TRBD2 (5 bases). TRBV23-1 is identified as an open reading frame with a role that is uncertain. The sample was PBMCs. CDR3 bases: TGCGCCAGCAGCCACAGCTCTAGCCGACGCTCCTACAATGAGCAGTTCTTC. This codes for CASSHSSSRRSYNEQFF.